The sample holds a few counts of the clone carrying this T cell receptor beta chain. What it binds is unknown. A single record per CDR3 protein comes from TCRdb applying MiXCR to the reads. The table lists roughly 570,000 distinct CDR3 sequences, roughly 42% of them singletons. The data were obtained in a study of T cell repertoires in cytomegalovirus infection. Study overall: Matching HLA type and CMV infection were both indicated by public TCR beta signatures. Study findings and constraints: Identification of carriers of CMV plus the relevant HLA was performed using cumulative public TCR beta family frequency.

The CDR3 runs 17 residues. V shed 3 bases and J shed 0 bases, with 17 bases lying between them. Germline V gene data show CDR1 as DFQATT and CDR2 as SNEGSKA (reference sequence). The chain carries TRBV20-1 and TRBJ2-2; tentatively, D is TRBD1 or TRBD2 (5 bases each). The TCR comes from a human donor in good health (CMV status not recorded). Some clones in this sample may be carry-over from other donors' samples. The sample consisted of cultured PBMCs, taken from culture after CMV antigen stimulation. In DNA, the CDR3 is TGCAGTGCTAGCGCAGCTTGGGGGTTCTCGAACACCGGGGAGCTGTTTTTT. Protein: CSASAAWGFSNTGELFF.